Detailed here is one T cell receptor beta chain. What antigen it recognizes has not been identified. Base qualities are missing; no much larger clone stands one base away. Based on the germline V gene, the CDR1 and CDR2 sequences are SGHAT and FQNNGV. Trimmed from V: 5 bases; trimmed from J: 7 bases; junction bases lacking a gene match: 15. From the cysteine through the phenylalanine, the CDR3 covers 16 amino acids. Left in the record is the CDR3 DNA by itself, 48 bases read in frame from the first base. TRB sequencing was run on genomic DNA with either the immunoSEQ assay at survey resolution or the hsTCRB kit. Turning to the authors' computational methods: The immunoSEQ software was used for initial read processing, and the LymphoSeq R package was used for repertoire analyses. For each TRB dataset, clonality was calculated as 1 minus normalized Shannon entropy, and the Gini coefficient was computed as well. Phenotypes of unsorted samples were inferred by mapping TRB sequences from sorted subsets of the recipient or donor onto the same recipient's unsorted samples. Not all clones reach the TCRdb copy of this immuneACCESS table, which keeps in-frame sequences only. Checked studies attribute under half of the gap to unresolved V genes and leave the rest unexplained. V and J calls and clone size follow that table, whereas D and trimming were derived from the DNA. The sample has about 24,000 clones on record, roughly 82% of them singletons. Around 6.5% of the sample belongs to the ten largest clones.

This sample is drawn from a study of T cells after posttransplantation cyclophosphamide listed by TCRdb under 2016. Describing the broader study: Using TRB sequencing, the study followed how the T cell repertoire reconstituted after myeloablative bone marrow transplantation in which posttransplantation cyclophosphamide served as GVHD prophylaxis. In 3 patients, TRB sequencing was also performed on up to roughly 3 more blood samples taken 2 to 5.2 years after transplant, and in a handful of patients, pretransplant blood was also TRB-sequenced. Antigen receptor sequencing covered samples from 35 PTCy-treated patients and about 17 of their related bone marrow donors. Because TRA and TRB clonality were tightly correlated in nine or ten samples, subsequent TCR analyses were focused on TRB only. TRB sequencing was performed on blood from all 35 or so PTCy patients with 1-year posttransplant specimens. Public TRB sequences were compared against a database of over 3,000 sequences linked to responses to pathogens, tumor antigens, self-antigens and alloantigens. Paper-wide results and their limitations: Across roughly 48 patients, TRB clonality was highly associated with recipient CMV seropositivity and CMV reactivation, and diversity in PTCy patients was similar to diversity in CNI/methotrexate controls. The TRB repertoires of T cells infiltrating skin or the GI tract showed only limited overlap with the TRB repertoires found in blood. Donor-recipient similarity was low at 1-2 months but rose over the first year, and later blood repertoires were often dominated by donor CD8+ memory clones.

The PTCy-treated patients were enrolled in a prospective multi-institutional clinical trial. Peripheral blood and bone marrow mononuclear cells were isolated by Ficoll-Hypaque density centrifugation and were cryopreserved. This chain is built from TRBV11-2 and TRBJ2-7, with 9 bases in between that match TRBD1. Source material: PBMCs. The receptor was derived from a woman aged 55-75 years with a blood cancer, CMV-positive, and with a related stem cell donor. The CDR3 protein is CASSPNSGTGSWEQYF. The DNA reads as follows: TGTGCCAGCAGCCCGAACTCCGGGACAGGGTCTTGGGAGCAGTACTTC.